What follows are 27 T cell receptor beta chains derived from one specimen sequenced in a study of shared clonotypes between healthy human individuals. Produced via immunoSEQ multiplex PCR; TCRdb's table is partial and in-frame only. The data show 530,000 or so clones, roughly 79% seen once. What was sequenced was PBMCs. The receptors here all came from a woman aged 40 to 55 in good health. Some clones in this sample may be carry-over from other donors' samples.

The V gene is TRBV7-9, the J gene TRBJ2-7; D perhaps matches TRBD1 (6 bases). Deletions cut 1 base from V and 4 bases from J, with 17 bases between. Germline CDR1 and CDR2: SEHNR and FQNEAQ (reference sequence). This CDR3 contains 16 residues. CDR3 amino acids: CASSLVAGRGSYEQYF. The DNA for the CDR3 is TGTGCCAGCAGCTTAGTGGCAGGAAGGGGGTCATACGAGCAGTACTTC.

The V gene is TRBV7-2, the J gene TRBJ2-5, with TRBD2 as a possible D gene (6 bases). The CDR3 runs to 13 residues. Germline CDR1 reads SGHTA; CDR2 reads FQGNSA. V lost 5 bases to trimming and J lost 5 bases, with 12 bases between them. The CDR3: CASSTGGEETQYF. The DNA for the CDR3 is TGTGCCAGCAGCACAGGAGGGGAGGAGACCCAGTACTTC. The entire variable domain, with the rest obtained from reference TRBV7-2 and TRBJ2-5, is as follows: GAGVSQSPSNKVTEKGKDVELRCDPISGHTALYWYRQSLGQGLEFLIYFQGNSAPDKSGLPSDRFSAERTGGSVSTLTIQRTQQEDSAVYLCASSTGGEETQYFGPGTRLLVL.

The rearrangement links TRBV11-2 to TRBJ2-5, with TRBD1 matching over 11 bases. The J segment lost 5 bases and the V segment lost 5 bases, leaving 7 bases of the junction unmatched. This CDR3 region has 15 residues. Germline CDR1 and CDR2: SGHAT and FQNNGV. CDR3 sequence: CASSPLDRGRETQYF. The DNA of the CDR3 is TGTGCCAGCAGCCCCTTGGACAGGGGGCGTGAGACCCAGTACTTC.

The V call is TRBV18, the J call TRBJ2-3; perhaps D is TRBD1 or TRBD2 (5 bases each). The V gene lost 6 bases and the J gene lost 5 bases, with 12 bases spanning the gap. The CDR3 totals 13 residues. CDR1 is KGHSH, CDR2 LQKENI, per germline. The CDR3 coding sequence is TGTGCCAGCTCCGGGGCAGGGAAAGATACGCAGTATTTT. It is translated as CASSGAGKDTQYF.

The genes are TRBV6-1 and TRBJ1-6, with 7 bases fitting TRBD1. J gave up 6 bases and V 7 bases, and 6 bases lay outside the gene matches. The germline CDR1 and CDR2 sequences are MNHNS and SASEGT. This CDR3 spans 14 amino acids. The CDR3 DNA sequence: TGTGCCAGCATTGACAGGGTGGGTAATTCACCCCTCCACTTT. Protein sequence: CASIDRVGNSPLHF.

V and J are TRBV6-1 and TRBJ2-7; D is uncertain. The CDR3 is made up of 14 amino acids. V was shortened by 4 bases and J by 0 bases, with 10 bases between the two germline ends. CDR1 is MNHNS and CDR2 is SASEGT in the germline V gene. As DNA, the CDR3 is TGTGCCAGCAGTGCCCAACTTGGCTCCTACGAGCAGTACTTC. This codes for CASSAQLGSYEQYF.

The genes are TRBV30 and TRBJ2-5; no clear D gene. Trimming pared 0 bases from V and 5 bases from J, leaving 7 bases between. Germline CDR1 GTSNPN, CDR2 SVGIG (reference sequence). This CDR3 comprises 12 residues. The CDR3 region is CAWSVAPETQYF. DNA of the CDR3: TGTGCCTGGAGTGTGGCCCCCGAGACCCAGTACTTC.

The rearrangement joins TRBV5-1 to TRBJ1-4; 7 bases match TRBD1. Germline trimming cut 0 bases from V and 5 bases from J; bases unmatched to any gene: 4. CDR1 is SGHRS and CDR2 is YFSETQ in the germline V gene. This CDR3 spans 15 amino acids. CDR3 region: CASSLAATGNEKLFF. CDR3 DNA: TGCGCCAGCAGCTTGGCCGCGACAGGGAATGAAAAACTGTTTTTT.

The chain recombines TRBV7-3 with TRBJ2-3; D may correspond to TRBD1 or TRBD2 (6 bases each). The CDR3 extends over 15 amino acids. Trimming removed 5 bases from V and 4 bases from J, with 16 bases in between. Germline loops: CDR1 SGHTA, CDR2 FQGTGA. CDR3 coding DNA: TGTGCCAGCAGCATAGGGGGAGGACGTGCAGATACGCAGTATTTT. It specifies CASSIGGGRADTQYF.

This clone showed up just once. The gene calls are TRBV5-5 and TRBJ2-3; D gene uncertain. CDR3 length equals 12 residues. Germline assignment: CDR1 SGHKS and CDR2 YYEKEE (reference sequence). V lost 3 bases, J lost 4 bases, and 6 bases lay in between. CDR3 nucleotide sequence: TGTGCCAGCAGCTCTCAGCCAGATACGCAGTATTTT. The encoded protein is CASSSQPDTQYF.

The chain uses TRBV10-2 and TRBJ1-5; D is undetermined. CDR1 and CDR2 from the germline V gene are WSHSY and SAAADI. This CDR3 comprises 14 residues. V was clipped by 5 bases and J by 2 bases, with 10 bases between them. The CDR3 nucleotides read TGCGCCAGCAGTCCCCCCGAGGGCAATCAGCCCCAGCATTTT. Translation gives CASSPPEGNQPQHF.

This chain joins TRBV30 and TRBJ2-3; D is undetermined. The length of the CDR3 is 12 residues. Trimming removed 3 bases from V and 6 bases from J, with 10 bases in between. Germline CDR1 and CDR2: GTSNPN and SVGIG (reference sequence). For the CDR3, the DNA is TGTGCCTGGAGGGTGGGCCGGGATACGCAGTATTTT. This sequence encodes CAWRVGRDTQYF.

This clone was seen only a few times. This chain links TRBV28 with TRBJ2-3; D is possibly TRBD1 (6 bases). This CDR3 is 13 amino acids long. From germline, CDR1 is MDHEN and CDR2 SYDVKM. Trimming removed 10 bases at V and 3 bases at J, with 14 bases between. DNA for the CDR3: TGTGCCACCCTAGGGGGTTGGACAGATACGCAGTATTTT. This gives the protein CATLGGWTDTQYF.

The V call is TRBV11-3, the J call TRBJ2-7; D is ambiguous. From germline, CDR1 is SGHNT and CDR2 YENEEA. The V and J ends lost 4 bases and 2 bases respectively, with 9 bases between them. The CDR3 runs to 13 residues. CDR3: CASSSGLTYEQYF. CDR3 in DNA: TGTGCCAGCAGCTCGGGCCTTACCTACGAGCAGTACTTC.

The chain couples TRBV28 to TRBJ2-7; 12 bases align to TRBD1. Losses at the gene ends were 6 bases for V and 9 bases for J; bases not matched to a gene: 12. This CDR3 spans 15 amino acids. Germline lookup yields CDR1 MDHEN and CDR2 SYDVKM. The CDR3, as DNA: TGTGCCAGCAGGGCCCTCGGGGACAGGGGGCAACGGCAGTACTTC. Amino acids: CASRALGDRGQRQYF.

The gene calls are TRBV29-1 and TRBJ1-6; 7 nucleotides match TRBD1. The CDR3 spans 14 residues. Germline trimming cut 4 bases from V and 8 bases from J; bases unmatched to any gene: 8. CDR1 is SQVTM and CDR2 is ANQGSEA in the germline V gene. This CDR3 reads CSVGETGPDSPLHF. The CDR3 nucleotides read TGCAGCGTTGGGGAGACAGGGCCCGATTCACCCCTCCACTTT.

This clone has more than one count but fewer than ten. The chain combines TRBV6-5 with TRBJ2-7, with 7 bases matching TRBD1. The CDR3 is 14 amino acids. J lost 2 bases, V lost 6 bases, and 7 bases had no gene match. The germline CDR1 and CDR2 sequences are MNHEY and SVGAGI. CDR3: CASRLGQEPYEQYF. The CDR3 DNA reads TGTGCCAGCAGGCTCGGACAGGAGCCCTACGAGCAGTACTTC.

With regard to this clone: Different DNA sequences within this sample yield the same CDR3. J is TRBJ1-1 and V is TRBV7-6; weak D call: TRBD1 (6 bases). V lost 5 bases and J lost 1, with 8 bases in between. The CDR3 totals 13 residues. Germline values: CDR1 SGHVS, CDR2 FNYEAQ. The CDR3 coding sequence is TGTGCCAGCAGCCTCAGGGGGAACACTGAAGCTTTCTTT. This translates into CASSLRGNTEAFF.

The chain joins TRBV6-5 to TRBJ2-7; TRBD1 aligns across 9 bases. CDR3 length: 15 residues. The J segment lost 1 base and the V segment lost 4 bases, leaving 5 bases of the junction unmatched. Germline values: CDR1 MNHEY, CDR2 SVGAGI. In DNA, the CDR3 is TGTGCCAGCAGTTCCTACGGACAGGGGTCCTACGAGCAGTACTTC. It codes for CASSSYGQGSYEQYF.

V usage is TRBV30 and J usage is TRBJ1-6; no clear D. The CDR3 length is 13 residues. The germline CDR1 and CDR2 sequences are GTSNPN and SVGIG (reference sequence). With 0 bases removed from V and 7 bases from J, the gap between germline ends came to 7 bases. CDR3 nucleotide sequence: TGTGCCTGGAGTGTAGGAGGAAATTCACCCCTCCACTTT. Its translation: CAWSVGGNSPLHF.

The V gene is TRBV11-1, the J gene TRBJ1-2; D may be TRBD1 (6 bases). V was pared by 3 bases and J by 4 bases, with 9 bases between. CDR1 SGHAT and CDR2 FQDESV come from the germline V gene (reference sequence). This CDR3 spans 13 amino acids. The CDR3 reads CASSLDRIYGYTF. CDR3 DNA: TGTGCCAGCAGCTTGGACAGAATCTATGGCTACACCTTC.

The rearrangement links TRBV6-5 to TRBJ2-5; D is possibly TRBD2 (7 bases). Germline V gene sequence: CDR1 MNHEY, CDR2 SVGAGI. Trimming removed 8 bases at V and 5 bases at J, with 12 bases between. The CDR3 loop spans 12 amino acids. This chain's CDR3 is CASGEGGETQYF. The DNA of the CDR3 is TGTGCCAGCGGGGAGGGGGGGGAGACCCAGTACTTC.

V is TRBV11-3 and J is TRBJ2-1; 8 bases match TRBD2. The V and J ends lost 6 bases and 10 bases, in that order; junction bases with no gene match: 8. CDR1 and CDR2 (germline): SGHNT, YENEEA. The CDR3 contains 13 residues. The CDR3, as DNA: TGTGCCAGCAGTCAAGGACTAGCAAGCGAGCAGTTCTTC. Its protein is CASSQGLASEQFF.

CDR3 amino acids: CASTYTQGNGNQPQHF. CDR3 bases: TGTGCCAGCACCTACACACAGGGGAACGGCAATCAGCCCCAGCATTTT. The rearrangement links TRBV28 to TRBJ1-5, with TRBD1 identical over 7 bases. Germline trimming cut 7 bases from V and 2 bases from J; bases unmatched to any gene: 11. Per the germline V gene, CDR1 is MDHEN and CDR2 is SYDVKM. There are 16 residues in the CDR3.

The chain carries TRBV19 and TRBJ1-4, with D perhaps TRBD1 (6 bases). This CDR3 is built from 16 residues. The V and J ends lost 6 bases and 0 bases respectively, with 14 bases between them. Germline V CDR1 and CDR2: LNHDA, SQIVND (reference sequence). This CDR3 is CASSLGQTTTNEKLFF. In nucleotides, the CDR3 is TGTGCCAGTAGCCTTGGACAGACAACAACTAATGAAAAACTGTTTTTT.

In this sample, this clone turned up a few times. The genes are TRBV25-1 and TRBJ1-2; TRBD1 agrees at 7 bases. V dropped 6 bases and J dropped 6; count of bases not matched to a gene: 10. The length of the CDR3 is 14 residues. From germline, CDR1 is MGHDK and CDR2 SYGVNS. The CDR3 nucleotides read TGTGCCAGCAGCCGACAGGGAGGAGAGGATGGCTACACCTTC. Translation gives CASSRQGGEDGYTF.

V gene TRBV11-2 combines with J gene TRBJ2-5, with 8 bases identical to TRBD2. The J call may be incorrect, as the DNA end agrees better with TRBJ2-7. This CDR3 comprises 15 residues. Germline-derived CDR1 and CDR2 are SGHAT and FQNNGV. The CDR3 protein is CASSSIAGTSYEQYF. Here the CDR3 DNA reads TGTGCCAGCAGCTCTATAGCGGGGACCTCCTACGAGCAGTACTTC.